These T cell receptor beta chains were read from a single sample in a study of radiotherapy plus CTLA-4 blockade in lung cancer. Generated by immunoSEQ multiplex PCR, the TCRdb table keeps only in-frame clones and is missing some. The profile shows more than 90,000 clones, around 88% of them singletons. The specimen comprised peripheral blood, sampled from a patient treated with radiotherapy plus ipilimumab. These receptors were taken from a human donor with non-small cell lung cancer that progressed on radiotherapy plus ipilimumab. CDR3s include the opening cysteine and the closing phenylalanine or tryptophan.

v_call: TRBV29-1; cdr3_aa: CSGRTHAGEQYF
v_call: TRBV2; cdr3_aa: CASMQNTGELFF
v_call: TRBV5-5; cdr3_aa: CASSGAWGGMGYTF
v_call: TRBV7-9; cdr3_aa: CASSTGDGVNPVYGYTF
v_call: TRBV5-1; cdr3_aa: CASSLNGLTVNPANYGYTF
v_call: TRBV19; cdr3_aa: CASIGRGNTEAFF
v_call: TRBV10-3; cdr3_aa: CATSPSGDTGELFF
v_call: TRBV7-3; cdr3_aa: CASSSTGMNTEAFF
v_call: TRBV5-1; cdr3_aa: CASSFSGSNTGELFF
v_call: TRBV15; cdr3_aa: CATSTLGPTHYGYTF
v_call: TRBV10-3; cdr3_aa: CAISESRQTSGNTIYF
v_call: TRBV5-1; cdr3_aa: CASSSNTGTQQFF
v_call: TRBV30; cdr3_aa: CAWSVGFNEQFF
v_call: TRBV15; cdr3_aa: CATSRWTGLNSYNEQFF
v_call: TRBV10-3; cdr3_aa: CAISESAGVYNEQFF
v_call: TRBV27; cdr3_aa: CASSLRQGAQPQHF
v_call: TRBV5-1; cdr3_aa: CASSSLASGSNEQFF
v_call: TRBV19; cdr3_aa: CASSMVFADSGYEQYF
v_call: TRBV5-4; cdr3_aa: CASSLYRGGVSSYEQYF
v_call: TRBV30; cdr3_aa: CAWSVGVGYTF
v_call: TRBV27; cdr3_aa: CASRAGGTYEQYF
v_call: TRBV5-4; cdr3_aa: CASSLDRSSYEQYF
v_call: TRBV5-1; cdr3_aa: CASSLTGGAKLFF
v_call: TRBV6-4; cdr3_aa: CASSDSWRQQFF
v_call: TRBV11-2; cdr3_aa: CASSLGTYSNTEAFF
v_call: TRBV7-9; cdr3_aa: CASSWTESNQPQHF
v_call: TRBV16; cdr3_aa: CASSRGDTEAFF
v_call: TRBV27; cdr3_aa: CASSSGFHEQYF
v_call: TRBV5-1; cdr3_aa: CASRPTGTGNTIYF
v_call: TRBV12-1; cdr3_aa: CASRRGGPSETQYF
v_call: TRBV23-1; cdr3_aa: CASSQSWQTYQETQYF
v_call: TRBV6-1; cdr3_aa: CASNPGFKGYTF
v_call: TRBV4-1; cdr3_aa: CASSQDGTSVTYEQYF
v_call: TRBV5-1; cdr3_aa: CASSLIGVQETQYF
v_call: TRBV27; cdr3_aa: CASRASGRSDTQYF
v_call: TRBV5-6; cdr3_aa: CASSTGLADYEQYF
v_call: TRBV19; cdr3_aa: CASSIRRVGGANVLTF
v_call: TRBV6-6; cdr3_aa: CASSYLDVRGYTF
v_call: TRBV27; cdr3_aa: CASSLTGQGAGYEQYF
v_call: TRBV4-2; cdr3_aa: CASSQGPTVQGYTF
v_call: TRBV27; cdr3_aa: CASRQGLAGYNEQFF
v_call: TRBV7-3; cdr3_aa: CASSLNRQPNTEAFF